Listed below are T cell receptor beta chains from one sample, sequenced in a study of CD8 T cell repertoires and HIV-1 epitope variants. TCRdb's table, derived via immunoSEQ multiplex PCR, lists solely in-frame clones and lacks some. The profile covers under 5,500 clones, with roughly 66% appearing a single time and around 40% taken by the ten largest. Antigen specificity for these receptors is unknown. Sequenced input: cultured CD8+ T cells derived from PBMCs. The receptors come from a male donor with HIV. Both conserved end residues are part of each CDR3. Fields, in order: D gene, clone size, V gene, J gene, CDR3 DNA, CDR3 protein. D genes are given only for firm matches. Clone size, where shown, is once, few, many, or a class for clones that have expanded.

TRBD2	few	TRBV27	TRBJ2-1	TGTGCCAGCAGTCCTACGACTAGCGGCTACTCCTACAATGAGCAGTTCTTC	CASSPTTSGYSYNEQFF
.	.	TRBV27	TRBJ1-6	TGTGCCAGCAGTTTATCGGGCAGGAATTCACCCCTCCACTTT	CASSLSGRNSPLHF
TRBD1	.	TRBV28	TRBJ1-2	TGTGCCAGCAGTTTGGGAGGGACAGGGGCTAACTATGGCTACACCTTC	CASSLGGTGANYGYTF
TRBD2	.	TRBV6-5	TRBJ2-7	TGTGCCAGCAGTTCCCTAGCGGGGGGCTCCTACGAGCAGTACTTC	CASSSLAGGSYEQYF
.	.	TRBV30	TRBJ2-1	TGTGCCTGGGGGGAAGGAGAGGAGCAGTTCTTC	CAWGEGEEQFF
TRBD2	.	TRBV27	TRBJ2-7	TGTGCCACCAGACATATTAGAAGGGAGTGGGTACTAGCGGGACCTATCTCCTACGAGCAGTACTTC	CATRHIRREWVLAGPISYEQYF
TRBD1	few	TRBV5-4	TRBJ2-7	TGTGCCAGCAGCTTCGGACAGGGTTCCTACGAGCAGTACTTC	CASSFGQGSYEQYF
.	.	TRBV10-3	TRBJ1-2	TGTGCCAGCAGTGAACTTCCACAAGACCTAGACTATGGCTACACCTTC	CASSELPQDLDYGYTF
.	few	TRBV5-4	TRBJ2-1	TGTGCCAGCAGCTTGATGGTTGACAATGAGCAGTTCTTC	CASSLMVDNEQFF
.	.	TRBV27	TRBJ2-1	TGTGCCAGCAGCCAAGCGTACAACAATGAGCAGTTCTTC	CASSQAYNNEQFF
.	.	TRBV7-9	TRBJ1-1	TGTGCCAGCAGCCCCGGGGGGGAGGGAGTTGAAGCTTTCTTT	CASSPGGEGVEAFF
TRBD2	.	TRBV6-4	TRBJ2-2	TGTGCCAGCAGTAGCGTCGGAGGGAGGGGCACCGGGGAGCTGTTTTTT	CASSSVGGRGTGELFF
.	.	TRBV11-1	TRBJ1-1	TGTGCCAGCAGCTTTGAAACCGACAGGCTGGCTTTCTTT	CASSFETDRLAFF
TRBD1	.	TRBV14	TRBJ2-7	TGTGCCAGCAGCCAAGGATCGACAGGGGGCGCGTCTTACGAGCAGTACTTC	CASSQGSTGGASYEQYF
TRBD1	.	TRBV7-9	TRBJ1-1	TGTGCCAGCAGCCAATCGACAGGGGGCGGCTATGAAGCTTTCTTT	CASSQSTGGGYEAFF
.	.	TRBV5-6	TRBJ2-1	TGTGCCAGCAGCTCCAGACCGAATGAGCAGTTCTTC	CASSSRPNEQFF
TRBD2	.	TRBV13	TRBJ2-1	TGTGCCAGCAGCATCAGCGGGAGGGACATGTTGAATGAGCAGTTCTTC	CASSISGRDMLNEQFF
.	.	TRBV12-5	TRBJ1-1	TGTGCTAGTTCCAGAGGAGGGGCCACTGAAGCTTTCTTT	CASSRGGATEAFF
TRBD1	.	TRBV28	TRBJ2-4	TGTGCCAGCGCGTCCGGGACAGGGGATAAAAACATTCAGTACTTC	CASASGTGDKNIQYF
.	.	TRBV6-1	TRBJ2-7	TGTGCCAGCAGTGACTGGGGGAACTACGAGCAGTACTTC	CASSDWGNYEQYF
.	.	TRBV30	TRBJ2-1	TGTGCCTGGGGTGGGAGAGGGCAGTTCTTC	CAWGGRGQFF
TRBD1	medium-sized	TRBV6-4	TRBJ1-2	TGTGCCAGCAGTGTCCCCCCCAGGGACAGGGGGCTTGTCTATGGCTACACCTTC	CASSVPPRDRGLVYGYTF
.	.	TRBV5-6	TRBJ1-2	TGTGCCAGCAGTCAGAGGGGGATTTATGGCTACACCTTC	CASSQRGIYGYTF
TRBD2	.	TRBV7-9	TRBJ2-7	TGTGCCAGCAGCTTGGGACTAGCTTCGGTCCACGAGCAATACTTC	CASSLGLASVHEQYF
.	.	TRBV5-6	TRBJ1-6	TGTGCCAGCAGCTTGGACGATTCACCCCTCCACTTT	CASSLDDSPLHF
.	few	TRBV5-6	TRBJ2-7	TGTGCCAGCAGCCTACAGGGAATCTCCTACGAGCAGTACTTC	CASSLQGISYEQYF
.	.	TRBV2	TRBJ1-3	TGTGCCAGCAGTCGGGGAAGTGGAAACACCATATATTTT	CASSRGSGNTIYF
.	few	TRBV18	TRBJ2-5	TGTGCCAGCTCACCAGGACTTTCCCAAGAGACCCAGTACTTC	CASSPGLSQETQYF
TRBD1	.	TRBV4-1	TRBJ2-3	TGCGCCAGCAGCCAAGAGGGGGACAGGGGGTACACAGATACGCAGTATTTT	CASSQEGDRGYTDTQYF
.	.	TRBV18	TRBJ2-5	TGTGCCAGCTCACAGACCGAGACCCAGTACTTC	CASSQTETQYF
.	.	TRBV28	TRBJ2-1	TGTGCCAGCAGTTTATCCCCCCTCGGCGAGGTAAATGAGCAGTTCTTC	CASSLSPLGEVNEQFF
.	few	TRBV19	TRBJ1-1	TGTGCCACTTCGGGAAGTACGACGTCCGATACTGAAGCTTTCTTT	CATSGSTTSDTEAFF
TRBD2	.	TRBV29-1	TRBJ2-3	TGCAGCGTTGGCGGGACTAGCGGCCAGCTAGGAGATACGCAGTATTTT	CSVGGTSGQLGDTQYF
TRBD2	.	TRBV6-5	TRBJ2-7	TGTGCCAGCAGTACCCTTAGCGGGAGGGCCCCCGAGCAGTACTTC	CASSTLSGRAPEQYF
TRBD2	.	TRBV7-3	TRBJ2-1	TGTGCCAGCAGCCAGACTAGCGGGGGAGTTTATGAGCAGTTCTTC	CASSQTSGGVYEQFF
.	.	TRBV6-5	TRBJ2-5	TGTGCCAGCAGTTCCTTAGAGGCAGAGACCCAGTACTTC	CASSSLEAETQYF